The next 4 T cell receptor beta chains were all read from a single sample in a study of response to subunit inactivated influenza vaccine. In TCRdb, the RT-PCR reads were re-called with MiXCR into one record per CDR3 protein. The sample carries 700,000 to 800,000 distinct CDR3 sequences, approximately 18% recorded once. The input for sequencing was PBMCs from blood, taken around 5 days after vaccination. The receptors derive from a man between 50 and 59 years old who received an inactivated influenza vaccine.

This sequence joins TRBV20-1 and TRBJ2-3; D gene unclear. Looked up from germline, CDR1 is DFQATT and CDR2 is SNEGSKA (reference sequence). V was shortened by 0 bases and J by 4 bases, with 17 bases between the two germline ends. The CDR3 consists of 16 residues. As DNA, the CDR3 is TGCAGTGCTAGAGATCTTAGGACGCCAAGGGCAGATACGCAGTATTTT. This translates into CSARDLRTPRADTQYF.

This clonotype was observed a few times. The chain uses TRBV3-1 and TRBJ1-3, with TRBD1 as a possible D gene (6 bases). Germline CDR1 is LGHDT and CDR2 is YNNKEL (reference sequence). Trimming took off 5 bases at V and 4 bases at J, with 12 bases between the two ends. This CDR3 is 14 amino acids long. In nucleotides, the CDR3 is TGTGCCAGCAGCGTCCCAGGGGTCGGAAACACCATATATTTT. Translating it yields CASSVPGVGNTIYF. The full variable domain, rest sourced from reference TRBV3-1 and TRBJ1-3, is DTAVSQTPKYLVTQMGNDKSIKCEQNLGHDTMYWYKQDSKKFLKIMFSYNNKELIINETVPNRFSPKSPDKAHLNLHINSLELGDSAVYFCASSVPGVGNTIYFGEGSWLTVV.

This clonotype was recorded at least ten times. The chain combines TRBV7-6 with TRBJ2-7; D perhaps matches TRBD2 (5 bases). V was cut by 3 bases and J by 6 bases, with 12 bases left in between. Per germline, CDR1 SGHVS and CDR2 FNYEAQ. The length of the CDR3 is 13 residues. The CDR3 is CASSFGIGGEQYF. In DNA form, the CDR3 reads TGTGCCAGCAGCTTTGGGATTGGAGGCGAGCAGTACTTC.

The chain couples TRBV5-1 to TRBJ1-2; 9 positions agree with TRBD1. This CDR3 is built from 15 residues. Trimming removed 4 bases from V and 2 bases from J; junction bases left unmatched: 6. Germline loops: CDR1 SGHRS, CDR2 YFSETQ. The CDR3 nucleotides read TGCGCCAGCAGCACGGGACAGGGTTCCAACTATGGCTACACCTTC. Residues: CASSTGQGSNYGYTF.